Reported below is one T cell receptor (beta chain). The target antigen is unknown. These data belong to a study of CD8+ T cells in alopecia areata. Study conclusions and caveats: More clonal than normal scalp was lesional scalp, particularly alopecia totalis/universalis.

Described treatment: oral pan-JAK inhibitor, 5-10 mg twice daily. Germline V gene lookup returns CDR1 DFQATT and CDR2 SNEGSKA (reference sequence). V lost 5 bases to trimming and J lost 6 bases, with 6 bases between them. This CDR3 has 10 amino acids. Sequencing used cDNA as its template, made by extracting RNA and reverse transcribing it. Using immunoSEQ multiplex PCR, the repertoire was profiled, and TCRdb retains in-frame clones only, with some absent. Of roughly 120,000 clones listed, more than 40% were seen once; the top ten hold roughly 0.5%. The chain couples TRBV20-1 to TRBJ2-3; D remains ambiguous. This sample comprised CD4+ T cells sorted from blood, obtained at week 4, from a patient treated with tofacitinib. This TCR was recovered from a human donor with alopecia areata. CDR3 sequence: CSASRDTQYF. The CDR3 region has the DNA TGCAGTGCTTCTAGGGATACGCAGTATTTT.